Listed below are T cell receptor beta chains from one sample, sequenced in a study of neurological immune-mediated disorders. Using its own MiXCR run on the 5' RACE reads, TCRdb lists one record per CDR3 protein. The sample shows about 74,000 distinct CDR3 sequences, 5.2% of them seen only once. The sample comprised PBMCs. These receptors came from a man between 18 and 29 years old with multiple sclerosis. Both conserved end residues are part of each CDR3. D genes are given only for firm matches. Only some rows state a clone size, as once, few, many or a class for expanded clones.

size | D | J | V | DNA | CDR3
many | - | TRBJ2-1 | TRBV20-1 | TGCAGTGCAATAGCGCGGATGCTCACCAATGAGCAGTTCTTC | CSAIARMLTNEQFF
many | - | TRBJ1-2 | TRBV9 | TGTGCCAGCAGCCCACTCGGGGCTGGCGGGGGTGGCTACACCTTC | CASSPLGAGGGGYTF
many | - | TRBJ1-2 | TRBV6-2/TRBV6-3 | TGTGACTCGCGCAGGGTGAACTATGGCTACACCTTC | CDSRRVNYGYTF
many | TRBD1 | TRBJ2-1 | TRBV6-2/TRBV6-3 | TGTGCCAGCAGTAAGGGAAACAGGGGGGTGTTCGATGAGCAGTTCTTC | CASSKGNRGVFDEQFF
many | - | TRBJ1-4 | TRBV7-9 | TGTGCCAGCAGCCTCGGACAGCTCGCAACTAATGAAAAACTGTTTTTT | CASSLGQLATNEKLFF
many | - | TRBJ2-7 | TRBV7-9 | TGTGCCAGCAGCCGGACCGGGGTCCTCGAGCAGTACTTC | CASSRTGVLEQYF
many | - | TRBJ2-7 | TRBV5-1 | TGCGCCAGCAGCTTGGTCGGAGGTCCCGATCGGGAGCAGTACTTC | CASSLVGGPDREQYF
many | - | TRBJ2-2 | TRBV5-1 | TGCGCCAGCAGAGGGTTGGCCGGGGAGCTGTTTTTT | CASRGLAGELFF
- | TRBD2 | TRBJ2-7 | TRBV4-2 | TGTGCCAGCAGCCAAGAGACTAGCGGGGGCTACGAGCAGTACTTC | CASSQETSGGYEQYF
many | TRBD1 | TRBJ1-5 | TRBV20-1 | TGCAGTGCTAGCCCCGCGACAGGGGGGCGTCAGCCCCAGAATTTT | CSASPATGGRQPQNF
many | - | TRBJ1-1 | TRBV3-1 | TGTGCCAGCAGCCAATGGGGGGACACTGAAGCTTTCTTT | CASSQWGDTEAFF
- | - | TRBJ1-6 | TRBV7-2 | TGTGCCAGCAGGGACGGTAATTCACCCCTCAACTTT | CASRDGNSPLNF
many | TRBD2 | TRBJ2-3 | TRBV11-2 | TGTGCCAGCAGCCCAAATAGCGGGGGGGGATATACGCAGTATTTT | CASSPNSGGGYTQYF
many | TRBD2 | TRBJ2-7 | TRBV7-2 | TGTGCCAGCAGCTTAATGACGGGGGGTCGCTCCTACGAGCAGTACTTC | CASSLMTGGRSYEQYF
many | - | TRBJ2-7 | TRBV6-6 | TGTGCCAGCAGTTACGGCCTTTTACGCTCCTCCTACGAGCAGTACTTC | CASSYGLLRSSYEQYF